This record looks at one T cell receptor beta chain sequence and its context. Its target is unknown. This entry belongs to a study of T cells after yellow fever vaccination. Findings and caveats of the study: The study re-detected most primary-vaccination clones after the booster (about 95% CD4, roughly 85% CD8).

It was through 5'RACE template switching that TCR cDNA was made, with a universal primer site and UMIs added. MiXCR was run by TCRdb on the 5' RACE reads, yielding one entry per CDR3 protein. The sample yields 250,000 to 400,000 distinct CDR3 sequences, approximately 4.3% seen once. Per germline, CDR1 MNHEY and CDR2 SVGAGI. This CDR3 spans 14 amino acids. V shed 0 bases, J shed 6 bases, and the junction held 5 bases outside the gene matches. The receptor was derived from a man aged 18 to 29 who received the YFV17D yellow fever vaccine. The rearrangement joins TRBV6-5 to TRBJ2-7; 7 bases line up with TRBD1. This specimen was PBMCs, taken 15 days after the yellow fever booster vaccination. The CDR3 region has the DNA TGTGCCAGCAGTTACTCGACAGGGCAAGTCGAGCAGTACTTC. Translating gives CASSYSTGQVEQYF.